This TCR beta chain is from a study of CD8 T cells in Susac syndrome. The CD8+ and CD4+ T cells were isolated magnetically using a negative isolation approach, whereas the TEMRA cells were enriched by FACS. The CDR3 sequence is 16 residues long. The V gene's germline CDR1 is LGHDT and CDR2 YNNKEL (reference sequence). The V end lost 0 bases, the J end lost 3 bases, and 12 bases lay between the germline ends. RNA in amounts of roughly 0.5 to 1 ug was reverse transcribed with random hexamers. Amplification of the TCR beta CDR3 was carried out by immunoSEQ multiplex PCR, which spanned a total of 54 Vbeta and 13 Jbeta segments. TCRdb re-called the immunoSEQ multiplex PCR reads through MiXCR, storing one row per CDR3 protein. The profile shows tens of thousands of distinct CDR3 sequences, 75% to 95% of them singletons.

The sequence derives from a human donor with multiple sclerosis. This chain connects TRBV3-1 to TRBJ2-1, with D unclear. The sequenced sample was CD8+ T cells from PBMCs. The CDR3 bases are TGTGCCAGCAGCCAAGATCTCAGCGATCACTACAATGAGCAGTTCTTC. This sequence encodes CASSQDLSDHYNEQFF.